What follows are 14 T cell receptor beta chains derived from one specimen sequenced in a study of T cells in localized non-small cell lung cancer. Data came from immunoSEQ multiplex PCR; TCRdb stores just in-frame clones and leaves some out. In the table there are about 2,500 clones, roughly 20% of which are singletons. The material was lung tumor tissue, obtained before any cancer treatment. The receptors come from a man aged 40 to 75 with stage I lung adenocarcinoma.

The chain carries TRBV10-2 and TRBJ2-1; 7 bases are a match to TRBD1. Per the germline V gene, CDR1 is WSHSY and CDR2 is SAAADI. CDR3 length: 17 residues. The V segment lost 5 bases and the J segment 4 bases; nucleotides outside the gene matches: 14. Here the CDR3 reads CASSRQGGSGVYNEQFF. The DNA for the CDR3 is TGCGCCAGCAGTAGACAGGGTGGCTCCGGGGTATACAATGAGCAGTTCTTC.

The rearrangement joins TRBV19 to TRBJ2-3; 7 positions agree with TRBD1. Germline lookup yields CDR1 LNHDA and CDR2 SQIVND (reference sequence). Unmatched junction bases numbered 5, after V lost 6 bases and J lost 2 bases. The CDR3 spans 14 residues. CDR3 nucleotide sequence: TGTGCCAGTAGCCCAGGGGGTTTCACAGATACGCAGTATTTT. Protein sequence: CASSPGGFTDTQYF. Using reference TRBV19 and TRBJ2-3 for the parts outside the CDR3, the full variable domain is DGGITQSPKYLFRKEGQNVTLSCEQNLNHDAMYWYRQDPGQGLRLIYYSQIVNDFQKGDIAEGYSVSREKKESFPLTVTSAQKNPTAFYLCASSPGGFTDTQYFGPGTRLTVL.

This clone was counted between two and nine times. This rearrangement joins TRBV11-3 to TRBJ2-7; D could derive from TRBD1 or TRBD2 (5 bases each). This CDR3 contains 14 residues. Looked up from germline, CDR1 is SGHNT and CDR2 is YENEEA. Trimming stripped 4 bases from V and 2 bases from J, with 12 bases between. As DNA, the CDR3 is TGTGCCAGCAGCTGGGAGACAGACGCCTACGAGCAGTACTTC. Translating it yields CASSWETDAYEQYF.

The chain couples TRBV28 to TRBJ2-3; D might be TRBD2 (5 bases). The V end was cut by 4 bases, the J end by 4 bases, with 12 bases between. Germline CDR1 MDHEN, CDR2 SYDVKM. CDR3 length equals 14 residues. The CDR3 here is CASSSDSSADTQYF. The CDR3 bases are TGTGCCAGCAGTTCGGACTCGTCAGCAGATACGCAGTATTTT.

This chain joins TRBV11-3 and TRBJ2-5, with 10 bases matching TRBD1. Trimming at V came to 3 bases and at J to 4 bases, leaving 2 bases not matched to a gene. This CDR3 comprises 14 residues. CDR1 SGHNT and CDR2 YENEEA come from the germline V gene. CDR3 coding DNA: TGTGCCAGCAGCTTCTGGACAGGGGGAGAGACCCAGTACTTC. As protein: CASSFWTGGETQYF.

The chain joins TRBV9 to TRBJ2-5, with 10 bases aligning to TRBD2. Germline V CDR1 and CDR2: SGDLS, YYNGEE. CDR3 length: 16 residues. V was pared by 0 bases and J by 2 bases, with 4 bases of the junction left unmatched. The chain's CDR3 is CASSVGLLAGQETQYF. DNA for the CDR3: TGTGCCAGCAGCGTAGGTTTACTAGCGGGACAAGAGACCCAGTACTTC.

The CDR3 nucleotides are TGTGCCAGCAGACAACAGGGGGACTATGGCTACACCTTC. Residues: CASRQQGDYGYTF. The rearrangement links TRBV28 to TRBJ1-2, with 8 bases that match TRBD1. Per germline, CDR1 MDHEN and CDR2 SYDVKM. The CDR3 totals 13 residues. The trim removed 6 bases at V and 3 bases at J, leaving 3 bases unmatched.

The V gene is TRBV6-8, the J gene TRBJ1-3, with 7 bases identical to TRBD1. The CDR3 extends over 17 amino acids. Losses at the gene ends were 5 bases for V and 4 bases for J; bases not matched to a gene: 14. Looked up from germline, CDR1 is MNHGY and CDR2 is SAAAGT. The CDR3 nucleotides are TGTGCCAGCAGTGCCTGGGACAGCCCCACTCTGGGAAACACCATATATTTT. Amino acids: CASSAWDSPTLGNTIYF.

This sequence joins TRBV28 and TRBJ1-4, with 10 bases lining up with TRBD1. The CDR3 consists of 14 residues. The germline V gene encodes CDR1 MDHEN and CDR2 SYDVKM. Trimming took 5 bases from V and 6 from J; bases not matched to a gene: 3. This CDR3 is CASSQDRGYEKLFF. For the CDR3, the DNA is TGTGCCAGCAGTCAGGACAGGGGGTATGAAAAACTGTTTTTT. Combining the CDR3 with reference TRBV28 and TRBJ1-4 gives the whole variable domain DVKVTQSSRYLVKRTGEKVFLECVQDMDHENMFWYRQDPGLGLRLIYFSYDVKMKEKGDIPEGYSVSREKKERFSLILESASTNQTSMYLCASSQDRGYEKLFFGSGTQLSVL.

There are a few counts of this clone. The chain uses TRBV23-1 and TRBJ1-5; no firm D call. TRBV23-1 is an open reading frame whose function is uncertain. This CDR3 comprises 13 residues. Between the trimmed V and J ends, which lost 6 bases and 9 bases, there was a span of 15 bases. The CDR3 is CASSQGPGLPQHF. In DNA form, the CDR3 reads TGCGCCAGCAGCCAAGGTCCCGGGCTGCCCCAGCATTTT.

This clone was seen a few times. V usage is TRBV6-7 and J usage is TRBJ1-5, with D perhaps matching TRBD1 (5 bases). TRBV6-7 is an ORF, and what it does is uncertain. Trimming shortened V by 8 bases and J by 9 bases, and 11 bases separated the two germline ends. The CDR3 is 11 residues long. The CDR3: CASASGGPQHF. The CDR3 DNA reads as TGTGCCAGCGCCTCGGGGGGGCCCCAGCATTTT.

For the CDR3, the DNA is TGCGCCAGCAGCCCCTTGGGACACCCCGGCCAGGTACTAGTCCACAATGAGCAGTTCTTC. Translation gives CASSPLGHPGQVLVHNEQFF. V usage is TRBV5-1 and J usage is TRBJ2-1, with TRBD1 as a possible D gene (6 bases). This CDR3 region has 20 residues. Germline V gene data show CDR1 as SGHRS and CDR2 as YFSETQ. The V and J ends lost 4 bases and 5 bases respectively, with 31 bases between them.

This clone came up a few times. This rearrangement joins TRBV11-3 to TRBJ2-7; 8 bases are shared with TRBD1. The CDR3 covers 14 residues. CDR1 and CDR2 from the germline V gene are SGHNT and YENEEA. V was pared by 6 bases and J by 6 bases, with 10 bases of the junction left unmatched. CDR3 protein: CASRRDRRVAEQYF. CDR3 coding DNA: TGTGCCAGCAGGAGGGACAGGCGGGTAGCCGAGCAGTACTTC. Combining the CDR3 with reference TRBV11-3 and TRBJ2-7 gives the whole variable domain EAGVVQSPRYKIIEKKQPVAFWCNPISGHNTLYWYLQNLGQGPELLIRYENEEAVDDSQLPKDRFSAERLKGVDSTLKIQPAELGDSAVYLCASRRDRRVAEQYFGPGTRLTVT.

J is TRBJ2-1 and V is TRBV28; TRBD2 aligns across 8 bases. The CDR3 length is 15 residues. With 8 bases clipped from V and 1 base from J, the junction kept 7 bases outside the gene matches. Germline V gene sequence: CDR1 MDHEN, CDR2 SYDVKM. CDR3 protein: CASVGAGVSYNEQFF. The CDR3 DNA reads as TGTGCCAGCGTTGGAGCGGGAGTTTCCTACAATGAGCAGTTCTTC.